This T cell receptor beta chain emerged from a study of blood T cell repertoires in COVID-19. Overall study context: T cells, B-cell-depleted T cells, or PBMCs supplied cDNA or gDNA.

Libraries were prepared by immunoSEQ multiplex PCR; TCRdb keeps only in-frame clonotypes and omits some of them. The data contain some 290,000 clones, more than 70% of them singletons. This receptor was taken from a woman between 25 and 40 years old with COVID-19, enrolled during active disease. The specimen was peripheral blood.

This chain's CDR3 is CASSLLVSDTQYF. In nucleotides, the CDR3 is TGTGCCAGCAGTTTACTAGTCTCGGATACGCAGTATTTT. V is TRBV6-6 and J is TRBJ2-3; D is perhaps TRBD2 (5 bases). This CDR3 has 13 residues. The V gene's germline CDR1 is MNHNY and CDR2 SVGAGI (reference sequence). V lost 4 bases to trimming and J lost 6 bases, with 11 bases between them.